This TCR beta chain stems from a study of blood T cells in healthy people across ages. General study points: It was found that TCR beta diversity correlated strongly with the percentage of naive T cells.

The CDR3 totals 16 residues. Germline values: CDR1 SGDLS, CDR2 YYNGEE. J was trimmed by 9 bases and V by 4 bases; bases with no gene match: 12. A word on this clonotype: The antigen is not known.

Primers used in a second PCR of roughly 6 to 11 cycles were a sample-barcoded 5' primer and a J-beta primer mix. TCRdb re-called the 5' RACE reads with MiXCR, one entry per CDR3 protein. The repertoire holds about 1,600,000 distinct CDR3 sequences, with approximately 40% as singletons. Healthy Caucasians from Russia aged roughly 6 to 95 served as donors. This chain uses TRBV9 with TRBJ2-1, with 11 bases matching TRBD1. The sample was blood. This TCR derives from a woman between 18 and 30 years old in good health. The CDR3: CASSSRPGQGDGEQFF. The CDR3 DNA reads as TGTGCCAGCAGCTCTCGACCGGGACAGGGGGACGGTGAGCAGTTCTTC.